The 18 T cell receptor beta chains reported below all come from one sample, sequenced in a study of graft-versus-host responses after intestinal transplantation. No antigen has been identified for these receptors. Assay used: immunoSEQ multiplex PCR; TCRdb lists only in-frame clones, some missing. The sample consists of about 97,000 clones, approximately 90% of them appearing once. The sequencing here drew on unstimulated CD8+ T cells sorted from spleen or lymph node cells, taken before transplant. Receptors were obtained from a human donor who was the organ donor for an intestinal transplant.

This sequence joins TRBV27 and TRBJ2-3; a weak D match, TRBD2 (6 bases). Trimming took off 1 base at V and 2 bases at J, with 13 bases between the two ends. CDR1 and CDR2 from the germline V gene are MNHEY and SMNVEV (reference sequence). This CDR3 spans 16 amino acids. The CDR3 DNA sequence: TGTGCCAGCAGTTTATACGCGGGGCAAATCACAGATACGCAGTATTTT. This codes for CASSLYAGQITDTQYF.

The chain recombines TRBV4-1 with TRBJ2-5, with 15 nucleotides matching TRBD2. The CDR3 loop spans 19 amino acids. Trimming at V came to 2 bases and at J to 2 bases, leaving 9 bases not matched to a gene. Germline V gene lookup returns CDR1 MGHRA and CDR2 YSYEKL. The CDR3 DNA reads as TGCGCCAGCAGCCAAAGAAGAGGGACTAGCGGGGGGAAGCAAGAGACCCAGTACTTC. This encodes CASSQRRGTSGGKQETQYF.

This chain joins TRBV27 and TRBJ1-1, with TRBD1 matching 8 bases. The CDR3 is 14 residues long. The V gene end was trimmed by 9 bases and the J gene end by 1 base; junction bases not matched to a gene: 7. CDR1 and CDR2 from the germline V gene are MNHEY and SMNVEV (reference sequence). The CDR3 bases are TGTGCCAGTACTCCTACAGGGGGGAACACTGAAGCTTTCTTT. It specifies CASTPTGGNTEAFF.

The DNA of the CDR3 is TGTGCCTGGAGTTACAAGGGGGCGGCATTCGCTTTCTTT. This gives the protein CAWSYKGAAFAFF. The genes are TRBV30 and TRBJ1-1, with 7 bases that match TRBD1. The J segment lost 11 bases and the V segment lost 2 bases, leaving 11 bases of the junction unmatched. The CDR3 loop spans 13 amino acids. Germline CDR1 and CDR2: GTSNPN and SVGIG (reference sequence).

The gene calls are TRBV4-1 and TRBJ1-1; D unresolved. Looked up from germline, CDR1 is MGHRA and CDR2 is YSYEKL. The length of the CDR3 is 15 residues. V dropped 1 base and J dropped 1 base, with 10 bases sitting between them. CDR3 sequence: CASSQVHRANTEAFF. CDR3 sequence (DNA): TGCGCCAGCAGCCAAGTCCACAGAGCGAACACTGAAGCTTTCTTT.

This chain connects TRBV19 to TRBJ2-1; D gene unclear. Germline V gene sequence: CDR1 LNHDA, CDR2 SQIVND (reference sequence). The CDR3 length is 12 residues. V gave up 2 bases and J gave up 10 bases, with 9 bases separating them. The CDR3 DNA reads TGTGCCAGTAGTATAATGGCGGAAGAGCAGTTCTTC. This codes for CASSIMAEEQFF.

This CDR3 reads CASSLRSTGELFF. In nucleotides, the CDR3 is TGTGCCAGCAGCTTGAGAAGCACCGGGGAGCTGTTTTTT. J is TRBJ2-2 and V is TRBV7-6; no clear D. V lost 3 bases and J 4 bases, leaving 6 bases between the germline ends. This CDR3 region has 13 residues. CDR1 is SGHVS, CDR2 FNYEAQ, per germline.

CDR3 region: CASSPWTGGQDYTF. The DNA for the CDR3 is TGCGCCAGCAGCCCCTGGACAGGGGGCCAGGACTACACCTTC. This chain links TRBV4-1 with TRBJ1-2; 11 nucleotides align to TRBD1. The J segment lost 10 bases and the V segment lost 4 bases, leaving 8 bases of the junction unmatched. This CDR3 region has 14 residues. From germline, CDR1 is MGHRA and CDR2 YSYEKL.

The chain couples TRBV29-1 to TRBJ1-4; D might be TRBD1 (5 bases). This CDR3 contains 14 residues. Germline V lookup: CDR1 SQVTM, CDR2 ANQGSEA. V lost 6 bases to trimming and J lost 3 bases, with 14 bases between them. The CDR3 sequence: CSVGTGQANEKLFF. The CDR3 nucleotides are TGCAGCGTCGGTACAGGTCAGGCTAATGAAAAACTGTTTTTT.

The chain employs TRBV5-1 and TRBJ2-1, with 9 bases that match TRBD2. There are 20 residues in the CDR3. The germline CDR1 and CDR2 sequences are SGHRS and YFSETQ. V lost 4 bases, J lost 0 bases, and 17 bases stayed unmatched. CDR3 bases: TGCGCCAGCAGCCCTATAGGGGGACTAGCCGTAAGAAGCTCCTACAATGAGCAGTTCTTC. It specifies CASSPIGGLAVRSSYNEQFF.

The chain joins TRBV7-9 to TRBJ1-1; D is possibly TRBD1 (6 bases). V was shortened by 3 bases and J by 4 bases, with 18 bases between the two germline ends. The CDR3 contains 16 residues. Germline V lookup: CDR1 SEHNR, CDR2 FQNEAQ (reference sequence). Here the CDR3 reads CASSFAPQGRVTEAFF. As DNA, the CDR3 is TGTGCCAGCAGCTTTGCCCCACAGGGTAGGGTCACTGAAGCTTTCTTT.

J is TRBJ2-5 and V is TRBV5-1; D call uncertain. The CDR3 loop spans 14 amino acids. Trimming shortened V by 0 bases and J by 1 base, and 7 bases separated the two germline ends. Germline CDR1 is SGHRS and CDR2 is YFSETQ. The CDR3 protein is CASSLGLFQETQYF. The CDR3 DNA reads as TGCGCCAGCAGCTTGGGTTTATTCCAAGAGACCCAGTACTTC.

The CDR3 nucleotides are TGTGCCAGCAGCTTTACAGGGCCGCAAGAGACCCAGTACTTC. Translating gives CASSFTGPQETQYF. The V and J genes are TRBV5-8 and TRBJ2-5; possibly TRBD1 for D (6 bases). This CDR3 has 14 amino acids. V was shortened by 2 bases and J by 2 bases, with 10 bases between the two germline ends. In germline, CDR1 is SGHTS, CDR2 YDEGEE.

This chain uses TRBV27 with TRBJ2-2, with 11 nucleotides matching TRBD2. This CDR3 is built from 15 residues. From germline, CDR1 is MNHEY and CDR2 SMNVEV (reference sequence). V lost 6 bases and J lost 3; bases outside the gene matches: 3. CDR3 sequence: CASSLAGGYTGELFF. For the CDR3, the DNA is TGTGCCAGCAGCTTAGCGGGAGGGTACACCGGGGAGCTGTTTTTT.

J is TRBJ1-2 and V is TRBV19; 7 bases are a match to TRBD1. The J segment lost 8 bases and the V segment lost 9 bases, leaving 12 bases of the junction unmatched. CDR3 length equals 13 residues. Germline values: CDR1 LNHDA, CDR2 SQIVND (reference sequence). The CDR3 sequence is CASRGTVNPGYTF. In nucleotides, the CDR3 is TGTGCCAGCCGGGGGACAGTCAATCCGGGCTACACCTTC. Using reference TRBV19 and TRBJ1-2 for the parts outside the CDR3, the full variable domain is DGGITQSPKYLFRKEGQNVTLSCEQNLNHDAMYWYRQDPGQGLRLIYYSQIVNDFQKGDIAEGYSVSREKKESFPLTVTSAQKNPTAFYLCASRGTVNPGYTFGSGTRLTVV.

The CDR3 nucleotides read TGCGCCAGCAGGTCCGGGACTAGCGGCACCGGGGAGCTGTTTTTT. It specifies CASRSGTSGTGELFF. The chain is built from TRBV10-2 and TRBJ2-2, with TRBD2 matching 11 bases. The trim removed 6 bases at V and 4 bases at J, leaving 4 bases unmatched. The germline V gene encodes CDR1 WSHSY and CDR2 SAAADI. CDR3 size: 15 residues.

V usage is TRBV27 and J usage is TRBJ2-1, with 14 bases that match TRBD2. Germline CDR1 MNHEY, CDR2 SMNVEV (reference sequence). There are 18 residues in the CDR3. Trimming at V came to 3 bases and at J to 8 bases, leaving 12 bases not matched to a gene. The CDR3 is CASSFNGTSGSTFDEQFF. The CDR3 DNA reads TGTGCCAGCAGTTTCAATGGGACTAGCGGGAGTACATTCGATGAGCAGTTCTTC.

The genes are TRBV27 and TRBJ2-5, with 7 bases that match TRBD2. Germline V gene sequence: CDR1 MNHEY, CDR2 SMNVEV (reference sequence). The CDR3 has 16 residues. V shed 5 bases, J shed 2 bases, and the junction held 11 bases outside the gene matches. The CDR3 spells CASSPDVSGIQETQYF. As DNA, the CDR3 is TGTGCCAGCAGTCCCGACGTCAGCGGGATACAAGAGACCCAGTACTTC.